This TCR beta chain is from a study of beta chain features in type 1 diabetes. General study findings and limits: All four CD4+ subsets of Type 1 diabetes patients contained TCRB CDR3s that were moderately but significantly shorter. Insertions were fewer and deletions more numerous at VDJ junctions in type 1 diabetes patients.

With 3 bases clipped from V and 13 bases from J, the junction kept 19 bases outside the gene matches. Germline CDR1 SGDLS, CDR2 YYNGEE. This CDR3 has 18 amino acids. Expressed TCRB transcripts got sequenced, as all isolated RNA was reverse transcribed. Using immunoSEQ multiplex PCR, the repertoire was profiled, and TCRdb retains in-frame clones only, with some absent. The data contain roughly 500,000 clones, around 30% of them seen just once; the ten biggest clones take up around 0.065%. With regard to this clone: Its antigen is not known.

The chain joins TRBV9 to TRBJ2-6; 10 bases are shared with TRBD1. Source material: naive CD4+ T cells from blood. The source is a man between 18 and 29 years old in good health. CDR3: CASSAPRGIPTGGAVLTF. CDR3 in DNA: TGTGCCAGCAGCGCCCCCCGGGGGATTCCGACAGGGGGCGCGGTCCTGACTTTC. Supplemented by reference TRBV9 and TRBJ2-6, the full variable domain reads DSGVTQTPKHLITATGQRVTLRCSPRSGDLSVYWYQQSLDQGLQFLIQYYNGEERAKGNILERFSAQQFPDLHSELNLSSLELGDSALYFCASSAPRGIPTGGAVLTFGAGSRLTVL.